These T cell receptor beta chains were read from a single sample in a study of blood T cell repertoires in COVID-19. Profiling relied on immunoSEQ multiplex PCR, and the TCRdb table lists in-frame clones only, not all of them. The table includes under 350,000 clones, about 87% detected once. Sequenced material: peripheral blood. Receptors originate from a man aged 70-80 years with acute or convalescent COVID-19. Each CDR3 is given with its conserved first and last residue. A D gene is named only where the DNA matches it firmly. The size field is filled for only some rows; it gives once, few, many or a size class.

cdr3_nt	cdr3_aa	clone_size	d_call	v_call	j_call
TGTGCCAGCAGCTACGGACAGGGGGCGACCGGGGAGCTGTTTTTT	CASSYGQGATGELFF	.	TRBD1	TRBV14	TRBJ2-2
TGTGCCAGCAGCCGGGACAGGGTTGGAAACACCATATATTTT	CASSRDRVGNTIYF	few	TRBD1	TRBV9	TRBJ1-3
TGTGCCAGCAGCTTAGGTCCCGGACAAGCCTACGAGCAGTACTTC	CASSLGPGQAYEQYF	.	.	TRBV7-2	TRBJ2-7
TGTGCCAGCTCGACAGGGGCGGCCACTGAAGCTTTCTTT	CASSTGAATEAFF	.	TRBD1	TRBV18	TRBJ1-1
TGTGCCAGCAGCCAAACCATCACTAAGTTGAAGGCGGACAGGGTGGACCAAGAGACCCAGTACTTC	CASSQTITKLKADRVDQETQYF	.	TRBD1	TRBV14	TRBJ2-5
TGTGCCAGCAGCTTGGAGGGACAGAATACAGTTGAAGCTTTCTTT	CASSLEGQNTVEAFF	.	.	TRBV12-1	TRBJ1-1
TGTGCCAGCAGTGAGGTCAGAGGACAGCCCCAGCATTTT	CASSEVRGQPQHF	.	.	TRBV6-1	TRBJ1-5
TGTGCCAGCAGTTTAATCGGGGGTGAAGCTTTCTTT	CASSLIGGEAFF	.	.	TRBV12-3/TRBV12-4	TRBJ1-1
TGCAGTGCTAGTTTTGTAGCAGATACGCAGTATTTT	CSASFVADTQYF	.	.	TRBV20-1	TRBJ2-3
TGCGCCAGCAGCATTAGCGGGGGCCTCGAAGAGACCCAGTACTTC	CASSISGGLEETQYF	.	TRBD2	TRBV5-1	TRBJ2-5
TGTGCCACCAGTGATTTAGGGGGCACTCAGCCCCAGCATTTT	CATSDLGGTQPQHF	.	TRBD1	TRBV24-1	TRBJ1-5
TGTGCCAGCAGCTTAATGGGGGGAGGAAACACCATATATTTT	CASSLMGGGNTIYF	.	.	TRBV7-2	TRBJ1-3
TGTGCCAGCAGCTTAGCGGGAGGAGAGAGGGAGCAGTTCTTC	CASSLAGGEREQFF	.	.	TRBV7-9	TRBJ2-1
TGCGCCAGCAGCCCGCGTGCAGGGACATCGGAGACCCAGTACTTC	CASSPRAGTSETQYF	.	.	TRBV4-1	TRBJ2-5
TGTGCCAGCAGCGAAGGACTAGCGACCGGGGAGCTGTTTTTT	CASSEGLATGELFF	.	TRBD2	TRBV7-2	TRBJ2-2
TGTGCCACCAGCGGCGGAGGGAGAAACATTCAGTACTTC	CATSGGGRNIQYF	.	.	TRBV24-1	TRBJ2-4
TGTGCCAGCAGCTTAGACAGGGGCTACGGGTATGAGCAGTTCTTC	CASSLDRGYGYEQFF	once	TRBD1	TRBV7-2	TRBJ2-1
TGTGCCAGCAGCTTGGGGACAGGGTCCACCGGGGAGCTGTTTTTT	CASSLGTGSTGELFF	.	TRBD1	TRBV5-8	TRBJ2-2
TGTGCCAGCAGTCCGAAAGACAGGGCGGGCACCGGGGAGCTGTTTTTT	CASSPKDRAGTGELFF	.	TRBD1	TRBV6-2/TRBV6-3	TRBJ2-2
TGTGCCACCAGTGATTTGCGAAGCGACTCTACGCAGTATTTT	CATSDLRSDSTQYF	.	.	TRBV24-1	TRBJ2-3
TGTGCCACCAGTTACAGGGGGAGTGGTCAGCCCCAGCATTTT	CATSYRGSGQPQHF	.	TRBD1	TRBV24-1	TRBJ1-5
TGTGCCAGCAGCCAAGCCGTTACTAGCGGGGGGAAAAAAGTGTCAGATACGCAGTATTTT	CASSQAVTSGGKKVSDTQYF	.	TRBD2	TRBV4-2	TRBJ2-3
TGTGCCAGCAGTCCCGGGGGAGGCACAGATACGCAGTATTTT	CASSPGGGTDTQYF	.	.	TRBV6-5	TRBJ2-3
TGTGCCATCAGTGAGTCTCAAACCAGGGATGGCTACACCTTC	CAISESQTRDGYTF	once	.	TRBV10-3	TRBJ1-2
TGTGCCAGCAGCTACAGGGAGATTGGTTCACCCCTCCACTTT	CASSYREIGSPLHF	once	.	TRBV7-9	TRBJ1-6
TGTGCCAGCAGAACAAACGAACGGGGAAGTAATTCACCCCTCCACTTT	CASRTNERGSNSPLHF	.	.	TRBV28	TRBJ1-6
TGTGCCATCCGGGACAGGGAAGGCCAGCCCCAGCATTTT	CAIRDREGQPQHF	.	TRBD1	TRBV10-3	TRBJ1-5
TGCGCCAGCAGCTCCTTACAGGGGGCTCGGGAAAAACTGTTTTTT	CASSSLQGAREKLFF	.	TRBD1	TRBV5-1	TRBJ1-4
TGTGCCAGCAGCTTGCGCGCAGGGGGCATCGAGACCCAGTACTTC	CASSLRAGGIETQYF	many	TRBD1	TRBV5-4	TRBJ2-5
TGTGCCATCGCCCCCGGGGCTAGCGGGAGGGCCACAGATACGCAGTATTTT	CAIAPGASGRATDTQYF	.	TRBD2	TRBV10-3	TRBJ2-3
TGCAGCGTTGAATTCCCTCCGGGACACAACTATGGCTACACCTTC	CSVEFPPGHNYGYTF	.	.	TRBV29-1	TRBJ1-2
TGTGCCAGCAGCCCCCTCGGACTTCGTACCCGGGCCGAGCAGTACTTC	CASSPLGLRTRAEQYF	.	.	TRBV3-1/TRBV3-2	TRBJ2-7
TGTGCCAGCACCAAGACAGGTTTCTCCTACGAGCAGTACTTC	CASTKTGFSYEQYF	.	.	TRBV28	TRBJ2-7
TGTGCCAGCAGCTTATCGTCTAGCGGGAGGGGAGAGACCCAGTACTTC	CASSLSSSGRGETQYF	.	TRBD2	TRBV7-6	TRBJ2-5
TGTGCCAGCAGCTCTACCAGCGGGAGAAACCAAGAGACCCAGTACTTC	CASSSTSGRNQETQYF	.	TRBD2	TRBV7-8	TRBJ2-5